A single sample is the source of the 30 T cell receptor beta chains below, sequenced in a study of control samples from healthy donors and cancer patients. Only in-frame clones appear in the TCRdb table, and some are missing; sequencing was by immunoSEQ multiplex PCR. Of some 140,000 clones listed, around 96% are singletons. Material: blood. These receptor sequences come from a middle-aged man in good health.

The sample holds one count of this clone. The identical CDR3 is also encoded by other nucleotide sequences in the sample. As DNA, the CDR3 is TGTGCCAGCAGTTTATTAGGGGGCAGTCTTCAGCCCCAGCATTTT. Amino acid sequence: CASSLLGGSLQPQHF. The chain carries TRBV27 and TRBJ1-5, with 7 bases lining up with TRBD1. The CDR3 extends over 15 amino acids. J lost 6 bases, V lost 1 base, and 6 bases had no gene match. Germline CDR1 is MNHEY and CDR2 is SMNVEV (reference sequence).

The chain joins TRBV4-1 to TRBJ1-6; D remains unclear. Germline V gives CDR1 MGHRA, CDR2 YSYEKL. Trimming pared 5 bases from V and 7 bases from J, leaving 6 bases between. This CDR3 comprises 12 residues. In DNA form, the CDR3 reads TGCGCCAGCAGCAGAGAGAATTCACCCCTCCACTTT. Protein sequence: CASSRENSPLHF.

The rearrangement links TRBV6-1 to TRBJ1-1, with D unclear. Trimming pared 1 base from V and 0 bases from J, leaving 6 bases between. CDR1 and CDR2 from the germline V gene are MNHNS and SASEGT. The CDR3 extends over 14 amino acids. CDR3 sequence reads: CASSEGRMNTEAFF. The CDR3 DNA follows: TGTGCCAGCAGTGAAGGACGGATGAACACTGAAGCTTTCTTT.

CDR3 coding DNA: TGTGCCAGCAGCACCGGGACAGCTAGCAATCAGCCCCAGCATTTT. This sequence encodes CASSTGTASNQPQHF. The J gene is TRBJ1-5, the V gene TRBV7-9, with 7 nucleotides matching TRBD1. Germline-derived CDR1 and CDR2 are SEHNR and FQNEAQ (reference sequence). The J segment lost 0 bases and the V segment lost 5 bases, leaving 4 bases of the junction unmatched. The CDR3 totals 15 residues.

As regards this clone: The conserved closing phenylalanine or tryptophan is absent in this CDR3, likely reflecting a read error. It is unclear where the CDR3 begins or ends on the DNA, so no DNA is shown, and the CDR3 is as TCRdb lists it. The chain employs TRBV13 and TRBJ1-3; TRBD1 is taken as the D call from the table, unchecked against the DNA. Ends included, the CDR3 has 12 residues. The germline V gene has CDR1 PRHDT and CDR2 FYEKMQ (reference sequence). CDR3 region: CASSSQTGARAV.

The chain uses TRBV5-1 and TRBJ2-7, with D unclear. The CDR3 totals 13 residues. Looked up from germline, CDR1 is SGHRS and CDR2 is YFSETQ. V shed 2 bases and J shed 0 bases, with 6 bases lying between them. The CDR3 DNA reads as TGCGCCAGCAGCTTACAAGACTCCTACGAGCAGTACTTC. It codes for CASSLQDSYEQYF.

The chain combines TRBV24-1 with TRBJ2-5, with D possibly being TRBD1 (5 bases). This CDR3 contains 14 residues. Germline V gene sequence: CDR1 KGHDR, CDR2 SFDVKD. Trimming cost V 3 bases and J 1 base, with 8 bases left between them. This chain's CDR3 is CATSDRTTQETQYF. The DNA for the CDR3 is TGTGCCACCAGTGATCGGACAACCCAAGAGACCCAGTACTTC.

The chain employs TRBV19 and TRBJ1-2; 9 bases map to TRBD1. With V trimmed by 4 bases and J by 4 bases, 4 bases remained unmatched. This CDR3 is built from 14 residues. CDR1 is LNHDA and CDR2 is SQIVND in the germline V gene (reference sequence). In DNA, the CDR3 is TGTGCCAGTAGTACCGGGGACAGGGTCTATGGCTACACCTTC. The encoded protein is CASSTGDRVYGYTF.

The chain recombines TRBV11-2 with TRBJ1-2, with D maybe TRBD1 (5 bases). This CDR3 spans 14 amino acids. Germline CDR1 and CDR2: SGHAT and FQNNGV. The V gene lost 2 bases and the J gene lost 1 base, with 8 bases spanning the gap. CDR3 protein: CASSLWGFNYGYTF. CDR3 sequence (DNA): TGTGCCAGCAGCTTATGGGGCTTTAACTATGGCTACACCTTC.

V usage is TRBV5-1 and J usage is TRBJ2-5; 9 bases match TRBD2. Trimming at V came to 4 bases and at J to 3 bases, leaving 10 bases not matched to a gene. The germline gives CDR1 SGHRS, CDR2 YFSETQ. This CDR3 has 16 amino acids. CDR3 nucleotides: TGCGCCAGCAGCAGAGGGGTGGCTAGCGGGGAAGAGACCCAGTACTTC. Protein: CASSRGVASGEETQYF.

The CDR3 reads CASSEGQVYGYTF. The CDR3 coding sequence is TGTGCCAGCAGCGAGGGACAGGTCTATGGCTACACCTTC. The chain has TRBV6-5 and TRBJ1-2; 8 bases align to TRBD1. The CDR3 length is 13 residues. The V and J ends lost 6 bases and 4 bases, in that order; junction bases with no gene match: 4. Germline-derived CDR1 and CDR2 are MNHEY and SVGAGI.

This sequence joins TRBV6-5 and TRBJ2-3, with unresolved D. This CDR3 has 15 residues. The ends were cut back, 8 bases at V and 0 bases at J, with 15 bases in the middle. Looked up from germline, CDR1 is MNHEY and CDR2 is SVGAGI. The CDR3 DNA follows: TGTGCCAGCCGAGGTCCAACCGCTAGCACAGATACGCAGTATTTT. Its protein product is CASRGPTASTDTQYF.

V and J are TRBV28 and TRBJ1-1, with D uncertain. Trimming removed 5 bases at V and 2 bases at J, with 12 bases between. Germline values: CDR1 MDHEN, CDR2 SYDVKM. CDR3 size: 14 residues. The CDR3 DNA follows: TGTGCCAGCAGTCCTCGTGGCAGAAACACTGAAGCTTTCTTT. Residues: CASSPRGRNTEAFF.

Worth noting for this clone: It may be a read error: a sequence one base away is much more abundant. The CDR3 sequence: CASNLKFGLQETQYF. In nucleotides, the CDR3 is TGTGCCAGCAACTTAAAGTTCGGCCTCCAAGAGACCCAGTACTTC. This chain links TRBV7-7 with TRBJ2-5, with D hard to call. This CDR3 is 15 amino acids long. Germline loops: CDR1 SSHAT, CDR2 FNYEAQ (reference sequence). Based on the CDR3 plus reference TRBV7-7 and TRBJ2-5, the full variable domain is GAGVSQSPRYKVTKRGQDVTLRCDPISSHATLYWYQQALGQGPEFLTYFNYEAQPDKSGLPSDRFSAERPEGSISTLTIQRTEQRDSAMYRCASNLKFGLQETQYFGPGTRLLVL.

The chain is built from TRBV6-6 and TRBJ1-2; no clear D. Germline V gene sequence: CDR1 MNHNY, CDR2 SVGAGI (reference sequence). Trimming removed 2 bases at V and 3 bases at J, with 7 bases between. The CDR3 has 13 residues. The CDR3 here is CASSYGSYYGYTF. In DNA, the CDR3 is TGTGCCAGCAGTTACGGCAGCTACTATGGCTACACCTTC.

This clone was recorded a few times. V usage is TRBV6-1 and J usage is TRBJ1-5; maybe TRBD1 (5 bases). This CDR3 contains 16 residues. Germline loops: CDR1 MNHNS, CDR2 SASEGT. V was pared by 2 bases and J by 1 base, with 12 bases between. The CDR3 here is CASSESGALSNQPQHF. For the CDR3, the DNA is TGTGCCAGCAGTGAAAGTGGGGCACTGAGCAATCAGCCCCAGCATTTT.

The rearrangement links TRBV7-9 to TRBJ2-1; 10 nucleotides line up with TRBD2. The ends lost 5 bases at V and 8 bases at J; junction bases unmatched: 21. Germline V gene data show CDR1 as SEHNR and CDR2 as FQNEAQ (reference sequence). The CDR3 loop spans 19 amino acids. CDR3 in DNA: TGTGCCAGCAGCCGAGGATCTATGGAAGTGCTAGCGGGGGTGGATGAGCAGTTCTTC. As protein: CASSRGSMEVLAGVDEQFF.

The CDR3, as DNA: TGTGCCAGCGGTCAGGGAGGAGTTGGCTACACCTTC. Translating gives CASGQGGVGYTF. This chain connects TRBV12-3 or TRBV12-4 to TRBJ1-2; maybe TRBD1 (5 bases). Between the trimmed V and J ends, which lost 8 bases and 7 bases, there was a span of 14 bases. The length of the CDR3 is 12 residues.

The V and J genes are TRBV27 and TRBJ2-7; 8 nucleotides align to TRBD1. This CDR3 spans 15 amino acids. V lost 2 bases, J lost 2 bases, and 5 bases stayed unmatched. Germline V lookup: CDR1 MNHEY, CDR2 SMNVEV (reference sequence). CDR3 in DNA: TGTGCCAGCAGTTTACGGCAGGGGGCAACCTACGAGCAGTACTTC. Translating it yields CASSLRQGATYEQYF.

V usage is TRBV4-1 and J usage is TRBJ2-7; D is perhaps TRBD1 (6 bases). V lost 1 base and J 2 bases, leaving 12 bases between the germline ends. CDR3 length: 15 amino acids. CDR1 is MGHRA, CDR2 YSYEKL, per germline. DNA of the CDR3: TGCGCCAGCAGCCAAGTTAGGGACACCGCCTACGAGCAGTACTTC. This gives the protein CASSQVRDTAYEQYF.

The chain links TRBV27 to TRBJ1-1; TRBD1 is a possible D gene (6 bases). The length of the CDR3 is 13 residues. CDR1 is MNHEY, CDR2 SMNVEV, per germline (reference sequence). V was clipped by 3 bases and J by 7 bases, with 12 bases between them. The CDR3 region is CASSLGGGGEAFF. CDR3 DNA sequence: TGTGCCAGCAGTTTGGGGGGAGGGGGTGAAGCTTTCTTT.

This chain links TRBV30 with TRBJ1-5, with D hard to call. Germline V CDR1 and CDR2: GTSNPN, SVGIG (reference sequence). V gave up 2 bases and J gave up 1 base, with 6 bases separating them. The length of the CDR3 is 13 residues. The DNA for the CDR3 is TGTGCCTGGAGTATAGACAGCAATCAGCCCCAGCATTTT. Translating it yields CAWSIDSNQPQHF.

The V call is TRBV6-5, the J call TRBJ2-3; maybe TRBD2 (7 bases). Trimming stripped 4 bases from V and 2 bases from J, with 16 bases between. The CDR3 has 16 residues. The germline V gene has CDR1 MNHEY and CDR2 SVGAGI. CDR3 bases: TGTGCCAGCAGTTTGGGGGGGACATCACTCACAGATACGCAGTATTTT. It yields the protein CASSLGGTSLTDTQYF.

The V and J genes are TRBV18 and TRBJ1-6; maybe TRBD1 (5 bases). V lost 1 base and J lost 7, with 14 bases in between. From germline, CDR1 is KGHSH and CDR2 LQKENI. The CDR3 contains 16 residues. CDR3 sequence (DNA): TGTGCCAGCTCACCACAACCAGGGAATAGGAATTCACCCCTCCACTTT. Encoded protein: CASSPQPGNRNSPLHF.

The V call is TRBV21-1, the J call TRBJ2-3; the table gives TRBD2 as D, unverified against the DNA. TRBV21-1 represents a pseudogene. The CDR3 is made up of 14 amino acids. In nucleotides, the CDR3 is TGTGCCAGCAGCAAAGGTAGTAGCACAGATACGCAGTATTTT. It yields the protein CASSKGSSTDTQYF.

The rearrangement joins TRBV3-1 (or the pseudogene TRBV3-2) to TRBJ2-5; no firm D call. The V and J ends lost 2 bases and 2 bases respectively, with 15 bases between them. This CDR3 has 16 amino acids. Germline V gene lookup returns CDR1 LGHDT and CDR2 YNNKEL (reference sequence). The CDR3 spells CASSQPSARGQETQYF. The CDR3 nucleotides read TGTGCCAGCAGCCAACCAAGCGCCCGTGGACAAGAGACCCAGTACTTC.

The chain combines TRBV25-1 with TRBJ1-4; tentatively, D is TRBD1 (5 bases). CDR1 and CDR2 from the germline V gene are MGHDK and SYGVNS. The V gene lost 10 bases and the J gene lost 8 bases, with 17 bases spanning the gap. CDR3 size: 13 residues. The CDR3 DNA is TGTGCCACCGGGGCCCAGGGTGGAGAAAAACTGTTTTTT. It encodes CATGAQGGEKLFF.

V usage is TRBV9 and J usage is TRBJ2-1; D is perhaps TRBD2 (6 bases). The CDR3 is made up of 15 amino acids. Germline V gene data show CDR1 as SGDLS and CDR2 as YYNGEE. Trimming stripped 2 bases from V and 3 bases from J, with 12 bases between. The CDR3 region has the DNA TGTGCCAGCAGCGTGTTAGCGGAGAACTACAATGAGCAGTTCTTC. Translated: CASSVLAENYNEQFF.

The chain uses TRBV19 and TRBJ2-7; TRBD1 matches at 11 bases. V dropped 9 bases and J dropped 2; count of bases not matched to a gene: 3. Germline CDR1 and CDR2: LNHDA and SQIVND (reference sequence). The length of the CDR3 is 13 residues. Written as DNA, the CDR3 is TGTGCCAGCAGGGACAGGGGGGCCTACGAGCAGTACTTC. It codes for CASRDRGAYEQYF.

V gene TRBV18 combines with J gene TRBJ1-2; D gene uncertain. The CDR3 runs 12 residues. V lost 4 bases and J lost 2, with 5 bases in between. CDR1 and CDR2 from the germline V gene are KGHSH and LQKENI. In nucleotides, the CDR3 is TGTGCCAGCTCACGAGGAAACTATGGCTACACCTTC. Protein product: CASSRGNYGYTF.